The source of this T cell receptor beta chain is a study of CD8 T cells in ankylosing spondylitis. The germline V gene encodes CDR1 SGHRS and CDR2 YFSETQ. The V gene lost 4 bases and the J gene lost 8 bases, with 16 bases spanning the gap. The CDR3 has 14 amino acids. General observations from the study: The clones that were linked to disease were reported to be significantly enriched in matched synovial fluid samples from ankylosing spondylitis patients. Made up of eight highly homologous variants, a TCR beta motif appeared characteristic of ankylosing spondylitis blood.

TCRdb analysed the 5' RACE reads with MiXCR anew, one entry per CDR3 protein. The table lists about 250,000 distinct CDR3 sequences, 7% to 10% of them singletons. In regard to this clonotype: The antigen remains unidentified.

Sequenced sample: blood, either unsorted or a sorted T cell fraction (not recorded which). The sequence was collected from a female donor with ankylosing spondylitis or in good health (not recorded which). The J gene is TRBJ2-1, the V gene TRBV5-1; D uncertain. CDR3 loop: CASSGRIQNDEQFF. The CDR3 DNA is TGCGCCAGCAGCGGAAGGATACAAAACGATGAGCAGTTCTTC.